This entry lists 29 T cell receptor beta chains sequenced from one sample in a study of CD8 T cells in Susac syndrome. Random hexamers were used to reverse transcribe an amount of about 0.45 to 1 ug RNA. TCRdb ran MiXCR on the immunoSEQ multiplex PCR reads and lists one entry per CDR3 protein. Of about 160,000 distinct CDR3 sequences listed, around 95% are singletons. Sequenced: CD4+ T cells from PBMCs. The source is a human donor with Susac syndrome.

J is TRBJ2-7 and V is TRBV28, with 7 positions matching TRBD1. J was trimmed by 0 bases and V by 6 bases; bases with no gene match: 8. The CDR3 runs 15 residues. The germline CDR1 and CDR2 sequences are MDHEN and SYDVKM. CDR3 amino acids: CASRRDSQASYEQYF. In DNA, the CDR3 is TGTGCCAGCAGACGGGACAGCCAGGCCTCCTACGAGCAGTACTTC. Supplemented by reference TRBV28 and TRBJ2-7, the full variable domain reads DVKVTQSSRYLVKRTGEKVFLECVQDMDHENMFWYRQDPGLGLRLIYFSYDVKMKEKGDIPEGYSVSREKKERFSLILESASTNQTSMYLCASRRDSQASYEQYFGPGTRLTVT.

The chain links TRBV6-6 to TRBJ1-2; no definite D call. V dropped 6 bases and J dropped 2 bases, with 10 bases sitting between them. The CDR3 spans 13 residues. The germline V gene has CDR1 MNHNY and CDR2 SVGAGI (reference sequence). For the CDR3, the DNA is TGTGCCAGCAGACCCCATCAAAACTATGGCTACACCTTC. Amino acid sequence: CASRPHQNYGYTF.

The chain uses TRBV20-1 and TRBJ2-1, with D perhaps given as TRBD1 or TRBD2 (6 bases each). The germline CDR1 and CDR2 sequences are DFQATT and SNEGSKA (reference sequence). V shed 5 bases and J shed 15 bases, with 8 bases lying between them. The CDR3 totals 8 residues. The CDR3 sequence: CSARGRFF. The CDR3 DNA reads as TGCAGTGCTCGGGGGCGGTTCTTC.

The rearrangement links TRBV25-1 to TRBJ1-6, with a tentative D call TRBD1 (5 bases). Germline V gene lookup returns CDR1 MGHDK and CDR2 SYGVNS. CDR3 size: 17 residues. V was cut by 1 base and J by 8 bases, with 18 bases left in between. The CDR3 sequence: CASSESVGGDADSPLHF. Written as DNA, the CDR3 is TGTGCCAGCAGTGAATCCGTGGGGGGTGATGCGGATTCACCCCTCCACTTT.

The J gene is TRBJ1-5, the V gene TRBV2; 7 bases line up with TRBD1. The CDR3 is 14 amino acids. Germline CDR1 reads SNHLY; CDR2 reads FYNNEI. The V and J ends lost 3 bases and 4 bases, in that order; junction bases with no gene match: 3. CDR3 nucleotides: TGTGCCAGCAGTGAGACAGGGTGGAATCAGCCCCAGCATTTT. It specifies CASSETGWNQPQHF.

The rearrangement links TRBV15 to TRBJ2-7; D possibly corresponds to TRBD2 (6 bases). CDR1 is LNHNV and CDR2 is YYDKDF in the germline V gene (reference sequence). Trimming shortened V by 1 base and J by 4 bases, and 11 bases separated the two germline ends. CDR3 size: 14 residues. CDR3 nucleotides: TGTGCCACCAGCAGAGGGAAGGAGGGTTACGAGCAGTACGTC. Its protein is CATSRGKEGYEQYV.

V usage is TRBV10-3 and J usage is TRBJ2-7; tentatively, D is TRBD2 (6 bases). V lost 10 bases and J lost 0, with 13 bases in between. Germline V gene data show CDR1 as ENHRY and CDR2 as SYGVKD. This CDR3 has 13 amino acids. CDR3 nucleotides: TGTGCCACCAGGGAGGAGAACTCCTACGAGCAGTACTTC. Amino acid sequence: CATREENSYEQYF.

The chain recombines TRBV13 with TRBJ2-1; D not resolved. The CDR3 runs 13 residues. CDR1 and CDR2 (germline): PRHDT, FYEKMQ (reference sequence). V was cut by 0 bases and J by 7 bases, with 7 bases left in between. Here the CDR3 reads CASSLGPWNEQFF. The DNA for the CDR3 is TGTGCCAGCAGCTTAGGCCCGTGGAATGAGCAGTTCTTC.

The gene calls are TRBV15 and TRBJ2-5; D unclear. CDR3 length equals 14 residues. V lost 8 bases, J lost 4 bases, and 17 bases lay in between. Per the germline V gene, CDR1 is LNHNV and CDR2 is YYDKDF (reference sequence). This CDR3 is CATSTRVGPETQYF. CDR3 nucleotides: TGTGCCACCTCCACCAGAGTGGGTCCAGAGACCCAGTACTTC.

The chain is built from TRBV20-1 and TRBJ2-3; TRBD2 matches at 7 bases. Germline CDR1 DFQATT, CDR2 SNEGSKA (reference sequence). The ends lost 0 bases at V and 3 bases at J; junction bases unmatched: 3. This CDR3 is 14 amino acids long. CDR3 DNA sequence: TGCAGTGCTAGAGATCCGGGGGGTACAGATACGCAGTATTTT. This gives the protein CSARDPGGTDTQYF.

The V and J genes are TRBV29-1 and TRBJ1-1; TRBD1 aligns across 12 bases. Trimming removed 7 bases from V and 4 bases from J; junction bases left unmatched: 7. The CDR3 consists of 14 residues. Per the germline V gene, CDR1 is SQVTM and CDR2 is ANQGSEA. CDR3 protein: CSATGQGAVTEAFF. In nucleotides, the CDR3 is TGCAGCGCCACGGGACAGGGGGCCGTCACTGAAGCTTTCTTT.

The chain links TRBV3-1 to TRBJ2-4; no firm D call. The CDR3 covers 16 residues. Germline assignment: CDR1 LGHDT and CDR2 YNNKEL (reference sequence). With 0 bases removed from V and 0 bases from J, the gap between germline ends came to 9 bases. Here the CDR3 DNA reads TGTGCCAGCAGCCAAGATCCGGGTTTAGCCAAAAACATTCAGTACTTC. The encoded protein is CASSQDPGLAKNIQYF.

In DNA form, the CDR3 reads TGCGCCAGCAGCCAAAATGGCCAGGGGGCCAGGAATGGCTACACCTTC. Protein sequence: CASSQNGQGARNGYTF. This chain links TRBV4-3 with TRBJ1-2; TRBD1 matches at 8 bases. Germline assignment: CDR1 LGHNA and CDR2 YSLEER. The junction had 11 bases not matched to a gene; V was cut back by 2 bases and J by 6 bases. The CDR3 sequence is 16 residues long.

The table lists this clonotype with a count of one. The rearrangement links TRBV4-1 to TRBJ2-1, with D possibly matching TRBD2 (5 bases). The length of the CDR3 is 16 residues. Germline CDR1 is MGHRA and CDR2 is YSYEKL. V shed 2 bases and J shed 6 bases, with 17 bases lying between them. The CDR3 DNA is TGCGCCAGCAGCCAAATGAGCGGAACCCGGGGCAATGAGCAGTTCTTC. This codes for CASSQMSGTRGNEQFF.

The chain couples TRBV20-1 to TRBJ1-2; no definite D call. The germline gives CDR1 DFQATT, CDR2 SNEGSKA (reference sequence). The V end lost 1 base, the J end lost 2 bases, and 17 bases lay between the germline ends. CDR3 length: 16 amino acids. The DNA of the CDR3 is TGCAGTGCTAGAGGAGTGGGCCATTGGCCCAACTATGGCTACACCTTC. It encodes CSARGVGHWPNYGYTF.

The chain links TRBV13 to TRBJ2-7, with D possibly being TRBD1 (5 bases). Trimming took 2 bases from V and 1 from J, leaving 9 bases between them. Germline CDR1 is PRHDT and CDR2 is FYEKMQ (reference sequence). The length of the CDR3 is 14 residues. CDR3 loop: CASSLKQVSYEQYF. Written as DNA, the CDR3 is TGTGCCAGCAGCTTAAAACAGGTTTCCTACGAGCAGTACTTC.

The chain couples TRBV30 to TRBJ2-3, with 7 bases lining up with TRBD2. V lost 1 base to trimming and J lost 3 bases; unmatched junction nucleotides: 10. The CDR3 runs to 16 residues. The germline V gene encodes CDR1 GTSNPN and CDR2 SVGIG (reference sequence). CDR3 coding DNA: TGTGCCTGGAGTGCCCACGGGGGGAGGGGAACAGATACGCAGTATTTT. Protein sequence: CAWSAHGGRGTDTQYF.

This sequence joins TRBV28 and TRBJ1-1; no definite D call. CDR1 is MDHEN, CDR2 SYDVKM, per germline. The CDR3 covers 13 residues. Between the trimmed V and J ends, which lost 4 bases and 3 bases, there was a span of 9 bases. CDR3 in amino acids: CASSSPSDTEAFF. The CDR3 nucleotides are TGTGCCAGCAGTTCCCCATCGGACACTGAAGCTTTCTTT.

The chain is built from TRBV24-1 and TRBJ2-1; TRBD1 aligns across 8 bases. Germline V gene data show CDR1 as KGHDR and CDR2 as SFDVKD. The CDR3 runs to 17 residues. J was trimmed by 6 bases and V by 3 bases; bases with no gene match: 12. The CDR3 DNA is TGTGCCACCAGTGATCCCATGGACAGGGATATCGGCAATGAGCAGTTCTTC. This gives the protein CATSDPMDRDIGNEQFF.

This chain connects TRBV11-2 to TRBJ1-3; no definite D call. CDR1 and CDR2 (germline): SGHAT, FQNNGV. Deletions cut 0 bases from V and 4 bases from J, with 13 bases between. The CDR3 length is 16 residues. The CDR3 coding sequence is TGTGCCAGCAGCTTAGATCCTGTACTCTGGGGAAACACCATATATTTT. Residues: CASSLDPVLWGNTIYF. The whole variable domain, remainder taken from reference TRBV11-2 and TRBJ1-3, is EAGVAQSPRYKIIEKRQSVAFWCNPISGHATLYWYQQILGQGPKLLIQFQNNGVVDDSQLPKDRFSAERLKGVDSTLKIQPAKLEDSAVYLCASSLDPVLWGNTIYFGEGSWLTVV.

In its sample, this clonotype was seen once. The chain is built from TRBV7-2 and TRBJ2-3; either TRBD1 or TRBD2 may supply D (5 bases each). CDR1 is SGHTA and CDR2 is FQGNSA in the germline V gene. This CDR3 spans 15 amino acids. Trimming removed 3 bases at V and 0 bases at J, with 10 bases between. As DNA, the CDR3 is TGTGCCAGCAGCTTTAATGGGGGTAGCACAGATACGCAGTATTTT. It translates to CASSFNGGSTDTQYF.

The rearrangement links TRBV29-1 to TRBJ2-5; weak D call: TRBD2 (5 bases). The germline V gene encodes CDR1 SQVTM and CDR2 ANQGSEA. With 8 bases removed from V and 5 bases from J, the gap between germline ends came to 15 bases. This CDR3 has 12 amino acids. CDR3 DNA: TGCAGCTCCGCGTCGGGGTTGGAGACCCAGTACTTC. Translated, it gives CSSASGLETQYF.

The chain carries TRBV6-6 and TRBJ1-5, with unresolved D. V shed 5 bases and J shed 4 bases, with 15 bases lying between them. CDR1 MNHNY and CDR2 SVGAGI come from the germline V gene (reference sequence). This CDR3 is 15 amino acids long. For the CDR3, the DNA is TGTGCCAGCAGTCTACCGGGAGCAGGAAATCAGCCCCAGCATTTT. Amino acid sequence: CASSLPGAGNQPQHF.

The rearrangement uses TRBV30 and TRBJ2-5; 9 positions match TRBD1. The CDR3 contains 15 residues. Germline V gene sequence: CDR1 GTSNPN, CDR2 SVGIG (reference sequence). The junction had 10 bases not matched to a gene; V was cut back by 2 bases and J by 6 bases. The CDR3: CAWSTTGTGRKTQYF. CDR3 sequence (DNA): TGTGCCTGGAGTACGACAGGGACAGGGAGGAAGACCCAGTACTTC.

The rearrangement joins TRBV4-3 to TRBJ2-1; D might be TRBD1 or TRBD2, each matching 5 bases. Germline CDR1 LGHNA, CDR2 YSLEER. The CDR3 is 15 residues long. V lost 0 bases and J 4 bases, leaving 10 bases between the germline ends. The CDR3, as DNA: TGCGCCAGCAGCCAAGACTCAGGGACGTACAATGAGCAGTTCTTC. It codes for CASSQDSGTYNEQFF.

The chain joins TRBV29-1 to TRBJ1-1, with D perhaps TRBD1 (5 bases). The CDR3 has 13 residues. V lost 3 bases and J lost 1, with 9 bases in between. CDR1 and CDR2 from the germline V gene are SQVTM and ANQGSEA. The CDR3 coding sequence is TGCAGCGTTGAGAGGGACGAGAACACTGAAGCTTTCTTT. It is translated as CSVERDENTEAFF. Full variable domain (rest looked up from reference TRBV29-1 and TRBJ1-1): SAVISQKPSRDICQRGTSLTIQCQVDSQVTMMFWYRQQPGQSLTLIATANQGSEATYESGFVIDKFPISRPNLTFSTLTVSNMSPEDSSIYLCSVERDENTEAFFGQGTRLTVV.

The chain joins TRBV7-9 to TRBJ2-3; no reliable D call. Germline V CDR1 and CDR2: SEHNR, FQNEAQ (reference sequence). V gave up 5 bases and J gave up 2 bases, with 8 bases separating them. The CDR3 totals 13 residues. The CDR3 DNA sequence: TGTGCCAGCAGCCTATCCCCCACAGATACGCAGTATTTT. Its protein product is CASSLSPTDTQYF.

This chain uses TRBV2 with TRBJ2-1; 7 nucleotides align to TRBD1. The CDR3 contains 14 residues. With 6 bases clipped from V and 2 bases from J, the junction kept 4 bases outside the gene matches. In germline, CDR1 is SNHLY, CDR2 FYNNEI. The CDR3 region has the DNA TGTGCCAGCAGGACAGGGCTGGCCTACAATGAGCAGTTCTTC. It encodes CASRTGLAYNEQFF.

The V and J genes are TRBV30 and TRBJ1-1; D might be TRBD1 (6 bases). Trimming stripped 3 bases from V and 8 bases from J, with 16 bases between. Germline CDR1 GTSNPN, CDR2 SVGIG (reference sequence). The CDR3 contains 13 residues. CDR3 sequence: CAWSLTGGAEAFF. CDR3 bases: TGTGCCTGGAGCCTAACGGGGGGGGCAGAAGCTTTCTTT.